This T cell receptor beta chain came from a study of blood T cell repertoires in COVID-19 (TCRdb year 2020). As for the study more broadly: Collaborator samples came from the United States, Italy and Spain and covered acute and convalescent phases of COVID-19. The prospective study material was composed of cDNA or gDNA derived from T cells, B-cell-depleted T cells, or PBMCs. Deeply sampled blood TCRbeta repertoires from subjects exposed to, actively infected with, or recovered from COVID-19 were included in the dataset. The repertoires were released in a freely available public database meant as a resource for research on the immune response to SARS-CoV-2. The samples were drawn from the first 160 participants of the ongoing ImmuneRACE study and from 1,254 subjects provided by 6 global collaborators. Sample metadata almost always included a de-identified subject ID, COVID-19 status, age in years and sex. Where available, HLA class I and class II types were taken from metadata supplied by the sample provider and were not determined by assay-based typing. General conclusions and limits of the study: Clinical and demographic metadata were provided uncurated, with the amount varying by source and participant.

TCRbeta CDR3 regions were amplified from genomic DNA by means of the immunoSEQ Assay, a bias-controlled multiplex PCR. Processing in the source paper ran as follows. Within the assay, amplification of reference gene primers was used to estimate how many nucleated cells each sample contained. Sequence reads were collapsed and filtered to measure the absolute abundance of every unique TCRbeta CDR3 rearrangement. For each sample, productive Simpson clonality was calculated as the square root of Simpson's diversity index over productive rearrangements. Entries here come from immuneACCESS through TCRdb and include only in-frame sequences with V and J called. Some clones fail to appear in such tables; in the studies checked, an unresolved V gene covers under half of the shortfall, and the cause of the remainder is unknown. V and J calls and clone size come straight from that table; D and trimming were deduced from the DNA. The sample table holds 15,000 or so clones, of which 83% were seen once. The ten largest clones capture around 25% of the sample.

As to this clone: Which antigen it targets is not known. Qualities for individual bases were not recorded, and no much larger clone is one base off.

Collaborating institutions collected whole blood in K2EDTA tubes following their own protocols. For TCRbeta analysis, collaborators shipped samples as frozen whole blood, isolated PBMCs, or DNA extracted from either of those sample types. The sequencing input was peripheral blood. The sequence derives from a woman aged 55 to 70 with acute or convalescent COVID-19.

CDR3 protein: CASSQDPTGREQYF. Here is the DNA: TGCGCCAGCAGCCAAGACCCAACCGGGAGGGAGCAGTACTTC. The chain uses TRBV4-1 and TRBJ2-7; 7 central nucleotides agree with TRBD2. Reading the germline V gene gives CDR1 MGHRA and CDR2 YSYEKL. The CDR3 has 14 amino acids, counting the end cysteine and phenylalanine. The read is trimmed to its CDR3 DNA, 42 bases read in frame from base 1. The junction shows trimming of 0 bases on V and 7 bases on J, and the gene matches do not reach 6 bases of it.